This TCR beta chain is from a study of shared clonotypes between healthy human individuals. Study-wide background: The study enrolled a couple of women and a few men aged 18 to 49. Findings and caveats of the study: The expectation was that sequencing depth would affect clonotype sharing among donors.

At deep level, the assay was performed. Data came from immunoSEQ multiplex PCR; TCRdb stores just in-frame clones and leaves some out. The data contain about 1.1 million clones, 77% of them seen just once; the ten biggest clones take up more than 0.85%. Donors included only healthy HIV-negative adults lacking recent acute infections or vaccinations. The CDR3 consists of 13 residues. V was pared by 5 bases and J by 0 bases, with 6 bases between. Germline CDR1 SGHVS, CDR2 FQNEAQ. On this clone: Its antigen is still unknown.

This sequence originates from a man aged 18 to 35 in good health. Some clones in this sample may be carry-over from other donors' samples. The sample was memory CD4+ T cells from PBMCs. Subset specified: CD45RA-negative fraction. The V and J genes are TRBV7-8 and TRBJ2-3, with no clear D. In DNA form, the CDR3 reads TGTGCCAGCAGCGGGATTAGCACAGATACGCAGTATTTT. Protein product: CASSGISTDTQYF.